This T cell receptor (beta chain) is from a study of blood T cell repertoires in COVID-19. Turning to the study itself: The United States, Italy and Spain were the sources of the acute and convalescent COVID-19 samples.

In germline, CDR1 is SGHAT, CDR2 FQNNGV. The V gene lost 6 bases and the J gene lost 2 bases, with 16 bases spanning the gap. The CDR3 is 16 amino acids. The repertoire was sequenced with immunoSEQ multiplex PCR; TCRdb's copy has only in-frame clones and lacks some. Of roughly 50,000 clones detected, about 89% appear once; the ten largest clones hold more than 13%. The clonotype comes from a woman aged 60 to 75 with active COVID-19. Sample: peripheral blood. V is TRBV11-2 and J is TRBJ1-4; D uncertain. The CDR3 DNA is TGTGCCAGCAGACGCGTAGGAGGAGGTACTAATGAAAAACTGTTTTTT. Encoded protein: CASRRVGGGTNEKLFF.